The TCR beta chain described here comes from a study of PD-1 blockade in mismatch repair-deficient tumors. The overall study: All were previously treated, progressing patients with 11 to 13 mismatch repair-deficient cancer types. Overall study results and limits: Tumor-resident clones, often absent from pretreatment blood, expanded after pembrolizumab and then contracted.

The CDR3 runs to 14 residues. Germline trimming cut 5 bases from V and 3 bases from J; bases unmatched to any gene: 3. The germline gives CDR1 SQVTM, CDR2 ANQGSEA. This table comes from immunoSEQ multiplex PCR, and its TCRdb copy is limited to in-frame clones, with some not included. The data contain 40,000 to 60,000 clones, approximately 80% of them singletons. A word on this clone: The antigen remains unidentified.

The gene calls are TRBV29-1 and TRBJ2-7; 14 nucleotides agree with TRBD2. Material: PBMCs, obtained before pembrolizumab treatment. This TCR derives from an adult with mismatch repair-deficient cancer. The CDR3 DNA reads TGCAGCGTTTTGGGGACTAGCGGGAGCTACGAGCAGTACTTC. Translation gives CSVLGTSGSYEQYF.